This note documents a single T cell receptor beta chain sequence. Its antigen is not yet known. No much larger clone exists at a distance of one base, and base qualities are not known. What this sample's time point label stands for: less than five weeks on oral tofacitinib. According to the study, the label for this sample's treatment or condition signals: oral pan-JAK inhibitor, 5-10 mg twice daily. From alopecia areata patients, peripheral blood was collected along with lesional scalp punch biopsies. PBMCs were separated by density centrifugation and stained for CD3, CD4 and CD8, after which CD4+ and CD8+ T cells were sorted on a FACSAria. These data belong to a study of CD8+ T cells in alopecia areata (dated by TCRdb to the late 2010s). Regarding the complete study: The treated patients, all with moderate-to-severe alopecia areata, were enrolled in an open-label pilot trial of oral tofacitinib given at 5 to 10 mg twice daily. Patients stayed on tofacitinib for 6 to 18 months and then had 6 months of follow-up off drug so that delayed response and recurrence could be assessed. TCRbeta CDR3 regions were amplified by immunoSEQ multiplex PCR with 35 Vbeta forward and 13 Jbeta reverse primers. High-throughput TCRbeta sequencing was used to examine T cell clonal expansion in alopecia areata in both the C3H/HeJ mouse model and human patients. Tofacitinib-treated patients had biopsies at baseline and at 4 and 24 weeks of treatment, with a later scalp biopsy in several patients. Scalp clonality was compared among normal scalp (n=4), patchy alopecia areata scalp (n=8), and alopecia totalis/universalis scalp (n=8). On the human side, TCRbeta sequencing was run on scalp tissue and on sorted CD4+ and CD8+ peripheral blood T cells from healthy controls and from alopecia areata patients with either patchy or totalis/universalis disease. RNA was obtained with the PAXgene miRNA kit for fixed scalp, the miRNeasy kit for PBMCs, and the RNeasy kit for mouse skin. In treated patients, disease severity was measured using the SALT score, which gives the percentage of scalp surface area affected. General findings and caveats noted by the study authors: Scalp TCR repertoire analysis is complicated because resident alphabeta T cells in normal human skin are also sequenced, whereas mouse skin is dominated by gammadelta T cells. With tofacitinib, both scalp clonality and the number of expanded CD8+ clones among the top 100 scalp clones went down significantly. Compared with normal scalp, lesional scalp had higher clonality and more expanded CD8+ clones, particularly in alopecia totalis/universalis, a pattern that suggests antigenic drive. Many expanded lesional clones persisted in scalp and blood during tofacitinib treatment, which may partly explain relapse after stopping treatment. Shared TCR sequences between patients were less evident than in mice, which may be partly attributable to HLA diversity in the patient population. Because the treated cohort was small and included a single nonresponder, larger studies are needed to assess links between baseline CD8+ expansion and response.

Sequences SQVTM (CDR1) and ANQGSEA (CDR2) are obtained from the germline V gene. The CDR3 has 13 amino acids, counting the end cysteine and phenylalanine. The DNA shown is the 39-base CDR3, in frame from base 1. The junction carries 7 bases between V and J, which are trimmed by 0 bases and 3 bases respectively. The library was made by the immunoSEQ multiplex PCR assay. For TCR sequencing, RNA was extracted from every sample and reverse transcribed into cDNA to serve as template. First-strand cDNA was synthesized using SuperScript III with a 2:1 mix of oligo-dT and random hexamers. A synthetic immune receptor repertoire was used to gauge amplification bias, and whatever bias remained was removed computationally. Per the original workflow: After raw reads were preprocessed to remove errors, the CDR3 was defined following IMGT conventions as running from the conserved cysteine to phenylalanine. To get clonality, Shannon entropy was normalized by log2 of the number of productive unique TCRs and the result was subtracted from 1. Scalp TCRbeta sequences were cross-referenced with sorted blood CD4 and CD8 repertoires so that the CD4 or CD8 identity of scalp clones could be inferred. Not all clones reach the TCRdb copy of this immuneACCESS table, which keeps in-frame sequences only. Checked studies attribute under half of the gap to unresolved V genes and leave the rest unexplained. That table supplies the V and J calls and clone size; D and trimming were determined from the DNA. The sample table records 110,000 to 150,000 clones; 50% to 65% of these occur just once. Clones ranked in the top ten supply around 15% of the sample.

The clonotype originates from a human donor with alopecia areata. Sequencing used CD8+ T cells sorted from blood, obtained at week 4, from a patient treated with tofacitinib. The V and J genes are TRBV29-1 and TRBJ2-3, with no confidently assigned D gene. The bases read TGCAGCGTTGAAGATGGGGTAACAGATACGCAGTATTTT. Translated, it reads CSVEDGVTDTQYF.